Given below is one T cell receptor (beta chain) in context. The antigen is not known. This CDR3 spans 13 amino acids. Deletions cut 8 bases from V and 4 bases from J, with 11 bases between. This sample was included in a study of T cell responses to AZD1222 COVID-19 vaccine. The study's findings and limits: Seropositive status at baseline applied to only five or six AZD1222 recipients.

Clones were read by immunoSEQ multiplex PCR, and TCRdb kept only the in-frame ones, dropping some. The table lists fewer than 120,000 clones, about 95% of them singletons, with 2.5% to 3% in the top ten. The TCR originated in an adult who received the AZD1222 COVID-19 vaccine. The chain joins TRBV23-1 to TRBJ2-2; D is ambiguous. TRBV23-1 is assigned to the ORF class and has an uncertain function. The material was peripheral blood, obtained 28 days after the second AZD1222 dose. The CDR3 DNA is TGCGCCAGCGAGCTAACATTCACCGGGGAGCTGTTTTTT. Its protein is CASELTFTGELFF.